This record concerns one TCR beta chain sequence. The source of the sample is a study of OX40 agonist ivuxolimab in advanced cancers. TCRdb keeps only in-frame clones here, not all; method: immunoSEQ multiplex PCR. The table shows about 110,000 clones, with 75% to 95% occurring only once. This CDR3 has 11 residues. The J segment lost 9 bases and the V segment lost 3 bases, leaving 3 bases of the junction unmatched. Looked up from germline, CDR1 is SGHKS and CDR2 is YYEKEE (reference sequence). Systemic immunosuppression or a history of autoimmune disease excluded patients. The V call is TRBV5-5, the J call TRBJ2-7, with 7 bases aligning to TRBD2. The TCR comes from an adult with an advanced solid tumor such as melanoma, head and neck, liver or kidney cancer. The sequenced sample was CD4+ or CD8+ T cells sorted from blood, obtained in a trial of the OX40 agonist ivuxolimab. The CDR3 DNA reads TGTGCCAGCAGCTCCTTAGCGGGGCAGTACTTC. It encodes CASSSLAGQYF.